This T cell receptor beta chain was sequenced during a study of blood T cell repertoires in COVID-19. Clones were sequenced by immunoSEQ multiplex PCR, and TCRdb holds only the in-frame ones, with some missing. This table has about 120,000 clones, around 77% appearing once. This CDR3 comprises 14 residues. Between the trimmed V and J ends, which lost 5 bases and 0 bases, there was a span of 7 bases. Germline lookup yields CDR1 SGHAT and CDR2 FQNNGV. This clone was detected once. The rearrangement uses TRBV11-2 and TRBJ2-2; D gene uncertain. The sample comprised peripheral blood. The clonotype comes from a human donor in a cohort sampled during active COVID-19. CDR3 nucleotide sequence: TGTGCCAGCAGCCCTCTGTCGAACACCGGGGAGCTGTTTTTT. Its translation: CASSPLSNTGELFF.